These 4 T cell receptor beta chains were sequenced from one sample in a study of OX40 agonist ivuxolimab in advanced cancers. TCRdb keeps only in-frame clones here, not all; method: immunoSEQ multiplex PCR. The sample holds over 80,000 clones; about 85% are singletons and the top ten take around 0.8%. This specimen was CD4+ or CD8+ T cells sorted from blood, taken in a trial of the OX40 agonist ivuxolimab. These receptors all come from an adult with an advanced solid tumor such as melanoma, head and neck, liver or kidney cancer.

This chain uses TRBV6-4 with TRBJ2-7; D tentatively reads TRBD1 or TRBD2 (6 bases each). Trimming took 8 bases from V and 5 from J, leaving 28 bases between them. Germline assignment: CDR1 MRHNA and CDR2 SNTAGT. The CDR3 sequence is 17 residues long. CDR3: CASGVGRQDMGYDEQYF. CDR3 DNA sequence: TGTGCCAGCGGTGTCGGGAGACAGGATATGGGGTATGACGAGCAGTACTTC.

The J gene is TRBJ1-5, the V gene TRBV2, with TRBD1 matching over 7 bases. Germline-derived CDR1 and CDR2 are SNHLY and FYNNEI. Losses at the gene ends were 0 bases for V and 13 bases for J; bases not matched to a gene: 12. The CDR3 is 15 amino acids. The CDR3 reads CASSEALVSGTAQHF. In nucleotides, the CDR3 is TGTGCCAGCAGTGAAGCTTTGGTCTCCGGGACAGCTCAGCATTTT. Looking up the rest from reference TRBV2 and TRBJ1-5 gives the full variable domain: EPEVTQTPSHQVTQMGQEVILRCVPISNHLYFYWYRQILGQKVEFLVSFYNNEISEKSEIFDDQFSVERPDGSNFTLKIRSTKLEDSAMYFCASSEALVSGTAQHFGDGTRLSIL.

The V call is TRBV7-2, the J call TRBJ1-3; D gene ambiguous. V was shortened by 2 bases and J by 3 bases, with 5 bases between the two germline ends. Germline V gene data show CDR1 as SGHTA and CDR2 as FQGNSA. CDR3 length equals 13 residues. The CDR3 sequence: CASSLNIGNTIYF. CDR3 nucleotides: TGTGCCAGCAGCTTAAATATTGGAAACACCATATATTTT.

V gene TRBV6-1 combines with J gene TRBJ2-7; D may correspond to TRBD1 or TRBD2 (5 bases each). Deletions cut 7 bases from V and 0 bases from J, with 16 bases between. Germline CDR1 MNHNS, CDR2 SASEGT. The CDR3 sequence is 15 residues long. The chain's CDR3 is CASTPPEGSSYEQYV. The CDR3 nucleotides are TGTGCCAGCACCCCTCCCGAGGGGAGCTCCTACGAGCAGTACGTC.